Below, 23 T cell receptor beta chains from the same sample are listed, as sequenced in a study of prognosis after radiotherapy for stage I lung cancer. From genomic DNA, TCR beta CDR3 was amplified by two-round multiplex PCR. Used in first-round PCR were primers specific to each TRBV and TRBJ gene. One entry per CDR3 protein, called by TCRdb with MiXCR from the multiplex PCR reads. The repertoire holds under 50,000 distinct CDR3 sequences, with about 24% as singletons. Sequenced material: PBMCs, taken before or after stereotactic body radiation therapy (not recorded which). Every receptor here comes from a donor over 45 with non-small cell lung cancer.

This clonotype was picked up many times. The chain employs TRBV11-2 and TRBJ1-4; possibly TRBD1 for D (5 bases). Germline loops: CDR1 SGHAT, CDR2 FQNNGV. V shed 6 bases and J shed 5 bases, with 16 bases lying between them. The CDR3 sequence is 15 residues long. This CDR3 is CASSPPGLANEKLFF. The CDR3 DNA reads TGTGCCAGCAGTCCTCCGGGACTGGCAAATGAAAAACTGTTTTTT.

This clonotype was observed at least ten times. A much larger clone sits a single nucleotide away, making a read error possible. V is TRBV7-8 and J is TRBJ2-3; either TRBD1 or TRBD2 may fit D (6 bases each). V lost 4 bases to trimming and J lost 7 bases, with 24 bases between them. The CDR3 is made up of 17 amino acids. Germline CDR1 is SGHVS and CDR2 is FQNEAQ. The CDR3 DNA reads as TGTGCCAGCAGCTCCAACAACTACGGAGGGGGTTCGAATACGCAGTATTTT. It translates to CASSSNNYGGGSNTQYF.

This clonotype was seen repeatedly, ten times or more. This chain joins TRBV20-1 and TRBJ2-3, with 7 bases aligning to TRBD2. The CDR3 length is 15 residues. Losses at the gene ends were 6 bases for V and 6 bases for J; bases not matched to a gene: 15. Germline CDR1 reads DFQATT; CDR2 reads SNEGSKA (reference sequence). The CDR3 spells CSAALGAGVRDTQYF. The CDR3 bases are TGCAGTGCAGCCCTCGGGGCGGGAGTCAGGGATACGCAGTATTTT.

This clonotype was observed at least ten times. The J gene is TRBJ1-2, the V gene TRBV5-5; D gene unclear. Germline-derived CDR1 and CDR2 are SGHKS and YYEKEE (reference sequence). V was pared by 5 bases and J by 5 bases, with 16 bases between. The CDR3 has 14 amino acids. The CDR3 protein is CASRVEISTYGYTF. The CDR3 bases are TGTGCCAGCAGGGTAGAAATTTCAACGTATGGCTACACCTTC.

This clonotype was recorded many times. The rearrangement joins TRBV11-3 to TRBJ2-7; either TRBD1 or TRBD2 may supply D (5 bases each). Trimming took 8 bases from V and 2 from J, leaving 19 bases between them. Germline CDR1 and CDR2: SGHNT and YENEEA. This CDR3 contains 15 residues. The CDR3 protein is CASFSRQGPTYEQYF. The DNA of the CDR3 is TGTGCCAGCTTTAGCCGGCAGGGACCCACCTACGAGCAGTACTTC.

The CDR3 DNA follows: TGTGCCACCAGAAGGGGACAGGGGACCTACAATGAGCAGTTCTTC. Amino acids: CATRRGQGTYNEQFF. The chain links TRBV15 to TRBJ2-1; 10 nucleotides align to TRBD1. The CDR3 is 15 amino acids. Germline CDR1 is LNHNV and CDR2 is YYDKDF (reference sequence). V gave up 6 bases and J gave up 2 bases; unmatched junction bases: 4.

This clonotype occurred many times. The chain uses TRBV7-9 and TRBJ1-2; 8 nucleotides align to TRBD1. Germline CDR1 is SEHNR and CDR2 is FQNEAQ (reference sequence). V gave up 2 bases and J gave up 5 bases; unmatched junction bases: 4. The CDR3 spans 14 residues. DNA for the CDR3: TGTGCCAGCAGCTTACGACAGGGGCCTTATGGCTACACCTTC. It codes for CASSLRQGPYGYTF.

At least ten counts were recorded for this clonotype. The J gene is TRBJ1-6, the V gene TRBV28, with 9 bases lining up with TRBD1. This CDR3 is built from 15 residues. CDR1 is MDHEN, CDR2 SYDVKM, per germline. V lost 2 bases to trimming and J lost 7 bases; unmatched junction nucleotides: 3. The CDR3 loop reads CASSLGTGHNSPLHF. DNA for the CDR3: TGTGCCAGCAGTTTAGGGACAGGGCACAATTCACCCCTCCACTTT.

This clonotype came up a few times. Since a much larger clone is just one base distant, this may be a read error. The chain has TRBV12-3 or TRBV12-4 and TRBJ2-5; 13 bases fit TRBD2. Trimming took 2 bases from V and 1 from J; bases not matched to a gene: 13. The length of the CDR3 is 20 residues. CDR3 sequence reads: CASSLSVRRLAGGIQETQYF. The CDR3 DNA is TGTGCCAGCAGTTTAAGTGTCCGAAGACTAGCGGGGGGTATCCAAGAGACCCAGTACTTC.

This clonotype was seen ten or more times. J is TRBJ2-3 and V is TRBV20-1; unclear D gene. The germline V gene encodes CDR1 DFQATT and CDR2 SNEGSKA (reference sequence). Trimming cost V 3 bases and J 1 base, with 5 bases left between them. This CDR3 has 12 amino acids. The DNA for the CDR3 is TGCAGTGCTAGTGACGGCACAGATACGCAGTATTTT. It codes for CSASDGTDTQYF.

This clonotype has ten or more counts. The J gene is TRBJ1-5, the V gene TRBV5-5; 7 bases are shared with TRBD1. Trimming at V came to 0 bases and at J to 1 base, leaving 1 base not matched to a gene. The germline gives CDR1 SGHKS, CDR2 YYEKEE (reference sequence). The CDR3 sequence is 15 residues long. The CDR3 loop reads CASSLEGASNQPQHF. The CDR3 DNA sequence: TGTGCCAGCAGCTTGGAGGGGGCGAGCAATCAGCCCCAGCATTTT.

This clonotype was counted at least ten times. The junction departs from germline at one end; a sequencing error may be responsible. The J gene is TRBJ2-2, the V gene TRBV28, with 9 bases identical to TRBD1. CDR1 and CDR2 (germline): MDHEN, SYDVKM. The CDR3 has 14 amino acids. The CDR3 region is CASRGQGNPGELFF. The CDR3 region has the DNA TGTGCCAGCAGAGGACAGGGGAACCCCGGGGAGCTGTTTTTT. The full variable domain, its missing parts supplied by reference TRBV28 and TRBJ2-2, is DVKVTQSSRYLVKRTGEKVFLECVQDMDHENMFWYRQDPGLGLRLIYFSYDVKMKEKGDIPEGYSVSREKKERFSLILESASTNQTSMYLCASRGQGNPGELFFGEGSRLTVL.

This clonotype was seen at least ten times. This chain uses TRBV20-1 with TRBJ2-5, with TRBD2 identical over 8 bases. Trimming removed 3 bases from V and 5 bases from J; junction bases left unmatched: 8. Looked up from germline, CDR1 is DFQATT and CDR2 is SNEGSKA (reference sequence). This CDR3 is 14 amino acids long. The CDR3 spells CSARNTGGEETQYF. The CDR3 DNA sequence: TGCAGTGCTAGGAACACCGGGGGGGAGGAGACCCAGTACTTC.

This clonotype was detected many times. The chain recombines TRBV29-1 with TRBJ2-7, with 11 positions matching TRBD1. The J segment lost 7 bases and the V segment lost 3 bases, leaving 2 bases of the junction unmatched. Germline CDR1 is SQVTM and CDR2 is ANQGSEA. The CDR3 is made up of 12 amino acids. The CDR3 DNA reads as TGCAGCGTTGATGGGGACAGGGGGGAGCAGTACTTC. Protein: CSVDGDRGEQYF.

This clonotype was recorded many times. This chain joins TRBV20-1 and TRBJ2-1; 11 nucleotides align to TRBD2. The junction had 9 bases not matched to a gene; V was cut back by 5 bases and J by 0 bases. The CDR3 totals 17 residues. CDR1 and CDR2 from the germline V gene are DFQATT and SNEGSKA (reference sequence). CDR3 protein: CSAQGLADHSSYNEQFF. In DNA, the CDR3 is TGCAGTGCTCAGGGACTAGCGGATCATAGCTCCTACAATGAGCAGTTCTTC.

At least ten counts were recorded for this clonotype. The chain recombines TRBV15 with TRBJ2-1; unclear D gene. This CDR3 comprises 13 residues. Germline CDR1 and CDR2: LNHNV and YYDKDF (reference sequence). V was shortened by 1 base and J by 6 bases, with 7 bases between the two germline ends. The CDR3: CATSRALGNEQFF. The CDR3 DNA reads as TGTGCCACCAGCAGAGCCCTTGGCAATGAGCAGTTCTTC.

This clonotype was seen repeatedly, ten times or more. CDR3 nucleotides: TGCGCCAGCAGCCAACAGGGAGGCCAGCCCCAGCATTTT. It is translated as CASSQQGGQPQHF. The chain combines TRBV5-1 with TRBJ1-5; perhaps TRBD1 as D (6 bases). Trimming removed 4 bases from V and 7 bases from J, with 12 bases in between. Germline values: CDR1 SGHRS, CDR2 YFSETQ. The length of the CDR3 is 13 residues.

This clonotype appeared many times. V is TRBV12-3 or TRBV12-4 and J is TRBJ1-5; D remains ambiguous. The CDR3 is made up of 14 amino acids. Deletions cut 7 bases from V and 7 bases from J, with 17 bases between. The CDR3 protein is CASTSGDTRQPQHF. The CDR3 DNA reads as TGTGCCAGCACCTCTGGTGACACTAGGCAGCCCCAGCATTTT.

This clonotype was seen a few times. The V call is TRBV29-1, the J call TRBJ2-1; no clear D gene. Germline V gene lookup returns CDR1 SQVTM and CDR2 ANQGSEA. Trimming cost V 3 bases and J 0 bases, with 9 bases left between them. The CDR3 sequence is 14 residues long. The DNA for the CDR3 is TGCAGCGTTGATACTCCTACCTCCTACAATGAGCAGTTCTTC. It codes for CSVDTPTSYNEQFF.

With respect to this clonotype: Germline is not matched at one junction end, which may reflect a read error. This rearrangement joins TRBV20-1 to TRBJ2-7; no firm D call. Germline lookup yields CDR1 DFQATT and CDR2 SNEGSKA (reference sequence). The CDR3 runs 13 residues. CDR3 in amino acids: CSAPKGNRHEQHF. CDR3 nucleotide sequence: TGCAGTGCGCCGAAAGGGAACCGCCACGAGCAGCACTTC.

In this sample, this clonotype turned up many times. This chain uses TRBV6-1 with TRBJ2-7; TRBD2 matches at 8 bases. The CDR3 runs to 17 residues. V gave up 4 bases and J gave up 1 base; unmatched junction bases: 12. CDR1 is MNHNS, CDR2 SASEGT, per germline. The CDR3 DNA reads as TGTGCCAGCAGTGTCATAGGATCGGGACTAGTATCCTACGAGCAGTACTTC. Its translation: CASSVIGSGLVSYEQYF.

The table lists this clonotype with many counts. This chain uses TRBV6-1 with TRBJ2-5; 10 bases fit TRBD1. This CDR3 comprises 14 residues. CDR1 MNHNS and CDR2 SASEGT come from the germline V gene. V was pared by 4 bases and J by 5 bases, with 4 bases of the junction left unmatched. This CDR3 reads CASSGQGAGETQYF. Written as DNA, the CDR3 is TGTGCCAGCAGTGGACAGGGGGCGGGGGAGACCCAGTACTTC.

This clonotype was seen many times. V and J are TRBV30 and TRBJ1-3, with D possibly being TRBD1 (5 bases). V lost 6 bases and J lost 0, with 12 bases in between. This CDR3 region has 14 residues. CDR1 is GTSNPN and CDR2 is SVGIG in the germline V gene (reference sequence). The CDR3 sequence is CACPGGSSGNTIYF. CDR3 bases: TGTGCCTGCCCGGGGGGTTCCTCTGGAAACACCATATATTTT.